Listed below are T cell receptor beta chains from one sample, sequenced in a study of blood T cell repertoires in COVID-19. Only in-frame clones appear in the TCRdb table, and some are missing; sequencing was by immunoSEQ multiplex PCR. In the table there are fewer than 150,000 clones, roughly nine tenths of which are singletons. The source material was peripheral blood. These receptors all come from a man between 65 and 80 years old who had recovered from COVID-19. The CDR3 runs from the conserved cysteine through the conserved F or W. Fields, in order: CDR3 length, V gene, CDR3 protein.

cdr3_length: 14
v_call: TRBV10-3
cdr3_aa: CAITATGANYGYTF

cdr3_length: 14
v_call: TRBV18
cdr3_aa: CASSRTATNEKLFF

cdr3_length: 14
v_call: TRBV28
cdr3_aa: CASSLPQGAGGYTF

cdr3_length: 14
v_call: TRBV3-1/TRBV3-2
cdr3_aa: CASRRHLNAGELFF

cdr3_length: 18
v_call: TRBV3-1/TRBV3-2
cdr3_aa: CASSQDRTSGADTDTQYF

cdr3_length: 15
v_call: TRBV15
cdr3_aa: CATSRGVDRGEKLFF

cdr3_length: 15
v_call: TRBV6-5
cdr3_aa: CASSKLGQMNTEAFF

cdr3_length: 15
v_call: TRBV10-3
cdr3_aa: CAIRDPRQGANEQFF

cdr3_length: 12
v_call: TRBV12-3/TRBV12-4
cdr3_aa: CASSRDRDEQFF

cdr3_length: 14
v_call: TRBV19
cdr3_aa: CASSILTANEKLFF

cdr3_length: 11
v_call: TRBV4-3
cdr3_aa: CASSQADTQYF

cdr3_length: 17
v_call: TRBV15
cdr3_aa: CATSRPFGDTERGEQYF

cdr3_length: 14
v_call: TRBV5-6
cdr3_aa: CASSGDIRTDTQYF

cdr3_length: 15
v_call: TRBV29-1
cdr3_aa: CSVDLGRGFFETQYF

cdr3_length: 15
v_call: TRBV11-3
cdr3_aa: CASSLRGSRYGELFF

cdr3_length: 14
v_call: TRBV5-1
cdr3_aa: CASSRDRGITEAFF

cdr3_length: 18
v_call: TRBV5-1
cdr3_aa: CASSHTSGRALNTDTQYF

cdr3_length: 19
v_call: TRBV28
cdr3_aa: CASSTLRQGADRDNYGYTF

cdr3_length: 17
v_call: TRBV5-1
cdr3_aa: CASSLDHRGISGNTIYF

cdr3_length: 13
v_call: TRBV3-1/TRBV3-2
cdr3_aa: CASSQDLRQTQYF

cdr3_length: 13
v_call: TRBV5-4
cdr3_aa: CAIQRGGPNEQFF

cdr3_length: 14
v_call: TRBV15
cdr3_aa: CATSRDGFRQGEYF

cdr3_length: 13
v_call: TRBV12-3/TRBV12-4
cdr3_aa: CASSPRVNTEAFF

cdr3_length: 16
v_call: TRBV28
cdr3_aa: CASSSRTGGVQETQYF

cdr3_length: 14
v_call: TRBV5-1
cdr3_aa: CASSRDRENTEAFF

cdr3_length: 17
v_call: TRBV4-3
cdr3_aa: CASSQNRVSSGANVLTF

cdr3_length: 16
v_call: TRBV7-2
cdr3_aa: CASSLEPGTSGSRQFF

cdr3_length: 13
v_call: TRBV5-4
cdr3_aa: CASSLTGEYGYTF

cdr3_length: 16
v_call: TRBV6-6
cdr3_aa: CASRLASPSSYNEQFF

cdr3_length: 14
v_call: TRBV7-9
cdr3_aa: CASSLGREHTEAFF

cdr3_length: 12
v_call: TRBV6-5
cdr3_aa: CASWDSRNTIYF

cdr3_length: 16
v_call: TRBV6-2/TRBV6-3
cdr3_aa: CASSPGTGVGDNEQFF

cdr3_length: 12
v_call: TRBV12-3/TRBV12-4
cdr3_aa: CASSFRDQPQHF

cdr3_length: 14
v_call: TRBV5-1
cdr3_aa: CASSFNTGQETQYF

cdr3_length: 14
v_call: TRBV9
cdr3_aa: CASSVGDISYEQYF

cdr3_length: 14
v_call: TRBV10-2
cdr3_aa: CASSSQGSVSPLHF

cdr3_length: 16
v_call: TRBV5-1
cdr3_aa: CASSLESAGGYNEQFF

cdr3_length: 14
v_call: TRBV29-1
cdr3_aa: CSVGRQGRGTEAFF

cdr3_length: 15
v_call: TRBV19
cdr3_aa: CASIRTSGSAGELFF

cdr3_length: 13
v_call: TRBV7-8
cdr3_aa: CASSSQGSQPQHF

cdr3_length: 14
v_call: TRBV7-3
cdr3_aa: CASSLSGQYNEQFF

cdr3_length: 11
v_call: TRBV5-8
cdr3_aa: CASSLRVEAFF

cdr3_length: 16
v_call: TRBV4-2
cdr3_aa: CASSQLLAGGSYEQYF

cdr3_length: 16
v_call: TRBV19
cdr3_aa: CASSAETSGYTDTQYF

cdr3_length: 13
v_call: TRBV29-1
cdr3_aa: CSVGRGPGNTIYF

cdr3_length: 16
v_call: TRBV28
cdr3_aa: CASSFQGGTNTGELFF

cdr3_length: 12
v_call: TRBV6-5
cdr3_aa: CASSRGTGELFF

cdr3_length: 13
v_call: TRBV3-1/TRBV3-2
cdr3_aa: CASSQSGIGELFF